This TCR beta chain was sequenced for a study of T cell repertoires in cytomegalovirus infection. For the study at large: Indications of both CMV infection and matching HLA type were provided by public TCR beta signatures.

J lost 1 base, V lost 4 bases, and 2 bases had no gene match. Germline V CDR1 and CDR2: KGHDR, SFDVKD. CDR3 length: 14 amino acids. This clonotype was seen repeatedly, ten times or more. Its target is not known. TCRdb passed the reads through MiXCR, listing each CDR3 protein once. The data contain over 250,000 distinct CDR3 sequences, about 23% of them singletons. Study results and limitations: Frequencies of public TCR beta families were cumulated, and this identified carriers of CMV plus the relevant HLA.

The V call is TRBV24-1, the J call TRBJ2-5; 7 bases agree with TRBD1. This TCR came from a human donor in good health (CMV status not recorded). Some clones in this sample may be carry-over from other donors' samples. The specimen sequenced was PBMCs. For the CDR3, the DNA is TGTGCCACCAGTGACTGGGACAGCCAAGAGACCCAGTACTTC. This codes for CATSDWDSQETQYF.